A selection of T cell receptor beta chains follows, all from one sample in a study of ipilimumab plus nivolumab after autologous stem cell transplantation. Assay: immunoSEQ multiplex PCR; the TCRdb copy retains only in-frame clones and omits some. The sample carries 43,000 or so clones, around nine tenths recorded once. The sample in question was PBMCs, obtained in a trial of ipilimumab plus nivolumab as post-transplant consolidation. These receptors originate from a male donor with multiple myeloma. The CDR3 runs from the conserved cysteine through the conserved F or W. The D gene is left open where the match is weak. Expanded clones are given a class, and other clones once, few, many or no size at all.

v_call	d_call	j_call	clone_size	cdr3_aa	cdr3_nt
TRBV28	TRBD1	TRBJ1-4	.	CASSFGQGAEKLFF	TGTGCCAGCAGTTTCGGACAGGGGGCCGAAAAACTGTTTTTT
TRBV19	.	TRBJ1-1	.	CASSIKGWTEAFF	TGTGCCAGTAGTATCAAGGGTTGGACTGAAGCTTTCTTT
TRBV5-6	.	TRBJ2-5	.	CASSLVKRAMETQYF	TGTGCCAGCAGCTTGGTTAAAAGAGCAATGGAGACCCAGTACTTC
TRBV4-1	TRBD2	TRBJ2-3	once	CASSQDSAGGRIDTQYF	TGCGCCAGCAGCCAAGATTCCGCGGGGGGGCGTATAGATACGCAGTATTTT
TRBV7-2	.	TRBJ2-7	.	CASSLAGGSSYEQYF	TGTGCCAGCAGCTTAGCGGGGGGTTCCTCCTACGAGCAGTACTTC
TRBV5-4	TRBD1	TRBJ2-2	.	CASSSPGTVNTGELFF	TGTGCCAGCAGCTCACCCGGGACAGTGAACACCGGGGAGCTGTTTTTT
TRBV4-2	TRBD2	TRBJ2-7	once	CASSQETSGSYEQYF	TGTGCCAGCAGCCAAGAGACTAGCGGCTCCTACGAGCAGTACTTC
TRBV7-8	.	TRBJ2-2	.	CASSLAANTGELFF	TGTGCCAGCAGCTTAGCCGCGAACACCGGGGAGCTGTTTTTT
TRBV7-9	TRBD2	TRBJ2-1	.	CASSLEGGRPYNEQFF	TGTGCCAGCAGCTTAGAGGGCGGGAGGCCCTACAATGAGCAGTTCTTC
TRBV10-1	.	TRBJ1-1	few	CASQRVSMNTEAFF	TGCGCAAGTCAGCGGGTGTCCATGAACACTGAAGCTTTCTTT
TRBV9	TRBD1	TRBJ1-5	.	CASSQGTGGGQPQHF	TGTGCCAGCAGCCAAGGGACAGGGGGCGGTCAGCCCCAGCATTTT